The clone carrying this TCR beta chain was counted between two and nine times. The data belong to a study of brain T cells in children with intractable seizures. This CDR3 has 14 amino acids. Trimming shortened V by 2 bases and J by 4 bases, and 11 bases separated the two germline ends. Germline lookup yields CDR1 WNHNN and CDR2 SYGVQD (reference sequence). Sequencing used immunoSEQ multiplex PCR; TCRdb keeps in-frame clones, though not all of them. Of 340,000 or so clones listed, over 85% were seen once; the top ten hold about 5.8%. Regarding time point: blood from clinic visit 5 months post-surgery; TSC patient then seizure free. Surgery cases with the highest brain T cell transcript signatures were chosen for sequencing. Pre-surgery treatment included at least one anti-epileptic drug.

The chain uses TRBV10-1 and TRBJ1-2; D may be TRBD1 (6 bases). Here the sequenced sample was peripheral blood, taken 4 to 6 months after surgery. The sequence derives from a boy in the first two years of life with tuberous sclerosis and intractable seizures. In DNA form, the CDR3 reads TGCGCCAGCAGTGAGGTCTGGGGGCCCTATGGCTACACCTTC. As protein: CASSEVWGPYGYTF.